This TCR beta chain came from a study of somatic mutations in cytotoxic T cells in rheumatoid arthritis. The germline V gene has CDR1 PRHDT and CDR2 FYEKMQ (reference sequence). The CDR3 runs to 14 residues. V lost 3 bases and J lost 2, with 8 bases in between. This table comes from immunoSEQ multiplex PCR, and its TCRdb copy is limited to in-frame clones, with some not included. The sample has around 15,000 clones, about 80% seen once. After CD4+ and CD8+ cells were isolated by positive magnetic bead selection, their purity was checked by flow cytometry. This chain connects TRBV13 to TRBJ1-5; D perhaps matches TRBD1 (5 bases). The receptor was isolated from an adult with rheumatoid arthritis. The sequenced sample was CD8+ T cells sorted from blood. The DNA of the CDR3 is TGTGCCAGCAGCTTGGGGCAGGGCAATCAGCCCCAGCATTTT. Translation gives CASSLGQGNQPQHF.